Reported below is one T cell receptor beta chain. Its antigen is unidentified. The entry originates in a study of glioma-infiltrating T cells after dendritic cell vaccination. At the level of the study: Autologous tumor lysate-pulsed dendritic cell vaccination was given between the early 2000s and the early 2010s. General observations from the study: Survival was not directly related to TCR clonality in these patients.

Germline CDR1 reads SGDLS; CDR2 reads YYNGEE. The CDR3 loop spans 15 amino acids. With 4 bases removed from V and 3 bases from J, the gap between germline ends came to 14 bases. Time point meaning: after dendritic cell vaccination, including at tumor progression/relapse. Isocitrate dehydrogenase mutation was absent in all glioblastoma patients. The table came from immunoSEQ multiplex PCR; TCRdb's copy has only in-frame clones and leaves some out. The sample contains some 90,000 clones, 70% to 90% of which appear only once. The chain couples TRBV9 to TRBJ2-4; D might be TRBD2 (5 bases). The clonotype originates from a human donor with glioblastoma. This material consisted of blood, taken after dendritic cell vaccination. The CDR3 DNA sequence: TGTGCCAGCAGCCGGTCAACTGGAGGCAAAAACATTCAGTACTTC. Translation: CASSRSTGGKNIQYF.